This record concerns one T cell receptor beta chain sequence. From the 5' RACE reads, TCRdb called clonotypes with MiXCR, one entry per CDR3 protein. The table has tens of thousands of distinct CDR3 sequences, about 9.4% seen once. This sample is part of a study of early T cells in non-severe SARS-CoV-2 infection. What was sequenced was whole blood. The source of this sequence is an adult who was a healthcare worker with PCR-confirmed SARS-CoV-2 infection or an uninfected control (not recorded which).

The CDR3 here is CASRTDRPLYNEQFF. CDR3 nucleotides: TGTGCCAGCAGGACTGACAGGCCCCTCTACAATGAGCAGTTCTTC. V is TRBV6-1 and J is TRBJ2-1; D perhaps matches TRBD1 (6 bases). The CDR3 extends over 15 amino acids. Deletions cut 6 bases from V and 3 bases from J, with 15 bases between. CDR1 and CDR2 (germline): MNHNS, SASEGT.